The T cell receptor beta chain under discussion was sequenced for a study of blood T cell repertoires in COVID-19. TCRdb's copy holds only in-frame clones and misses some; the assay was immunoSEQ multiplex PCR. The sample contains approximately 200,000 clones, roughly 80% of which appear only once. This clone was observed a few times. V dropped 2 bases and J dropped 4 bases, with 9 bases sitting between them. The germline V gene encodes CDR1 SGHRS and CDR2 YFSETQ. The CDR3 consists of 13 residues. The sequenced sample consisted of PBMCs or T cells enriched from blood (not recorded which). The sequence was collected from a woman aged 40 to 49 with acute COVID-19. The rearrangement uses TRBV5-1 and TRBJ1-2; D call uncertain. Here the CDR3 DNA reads TGCGCCAGCAGCTTCGATCTGAGCTATGGCTACACCTTC. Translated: CASSFDLSYGYTF.